These 26 T cell receptor beta chains were all obtained from the same sample, sequenced in a study of graft-versus-host responses after intestinal transplantation. Sequencing used immunoSEQ multiplex PCR; TCRdb keeps in-frame clones, though not all of them. The sample has just over 20,000 clones, over 40% seen once. The researchers put some 200,000 CFSE-labeled responder cells into plates with some 200,000 irradiated, violet-dye-labeled stimulator cells. Material: alloreactive CD8+ T cells from a mixed lymphocyte reaction culture, obtained before intestinal transplant. Subset in this sample: CFSE-low proliferating T cells sorted from roughly six-day pre-transplant mixed lymphocyte reaction (GvH or HvG direction). Source of these receptors: a human patient who received an intestinal transplant.

This clone was observed a single time. The CDR3 spells CAAHYGQVNTEAFF. Here the CDR3 DNA reads TGTGCCGCACATTACGGACAGGTGAACACTGAAGCTTTCTTT. The chain recombines TRBV6-1 with TRBJ1-1; 7 nucleotides align to TRBD1. J gave up 0 bases and V 11 bases, and 9 bases lay outside the gene matches. In germline, CDR1 is MNHNS, CDR2 SASEGT. This CDR3 has 14 residues.

The CDR3 sequence: CASSSPGELFF. The CDR3 nucleotides read TGTGCCAGCAGTAGCCCCGGGGAGCTGTTTTTT. The genes are TRBV5-4 and TRBJ2-2; no clear D gene. From germline, CDR1 is SGHNT and CDR2 YYREEE (reference sequence). V was shortened by 5 bases and J by 6 bases, with 5 bases between the two germline ends. The CDR3 is 11 amino acids.

The chain uses TRBV10-3 and TRBJ2-5; maybe TRBD2 (5 bases). The CDR3 covers 14 residues. The germline V gene has CDR1 ENHRY and CDR2 SYGVKD. Trimming removed 0 bases from V and 5 bases from J, with 10 bases in between. CDR3 DNA sequence: TGTGCCATCAGTGAGTCGAATAGCGATGAGACCCAGTACTTC. Protein product: CAISESNSDETQYF.

The gene calls are TRBV23-1 and TRBJ2-6, with TRBD2 as a possible D gene (5 bases). TRBV23-1 is an ORF, and what it does is uncertain. CDR3 length: 15 amino acids. The V and J ends lost 6 bases and 6 bases respectively, with 15 bases between them. CDR3 sequence: CASRPGPREANVLTF. DNA of the CDR3: TGCGCCAGCAGACCCGGGCCTCGGGAGGCCAACGTCCTGACTTTC.

The chain recombines TRBV6-5 with TRBJ2-1; 7 bases fit TRBD2. V lost 8 bases and J lost 1; bases outside the gene matches: 8. The CDR3 is made up of 15 amino acids. CDR1 is MNHEY and CDR2 is SVGAGI in the germline V gene. DNA of the CDR3: TGTGCCAGCGTTTGGGGAGCGGGATCCTACAATGAGCAGTTCTTC. It codes for CASVWGAGSYNEQFF.

The chain recombines TRBV6-5 with TRBJ2-2; perhaps TRBD2 as D (6 bases). The germline V gene encodes CDR1 MNHEY and CDR2 SVGAGI. V lost 0 bases and J 4 bases, leaving 9 bases between the germline ends. The CDR3 loop spans 15 amino acids. The CDR3 sequence: CASSYSGTRTGELFF. CDR3 coding DNA: TGTGCCAGCAGTTACTCAGGGACTCGCACCGGGGAGCTGTTTTTT.

The V gene is TRBV6-1, the J gene TRBJ2-7, with unresolved D. The germline V gene encodes CDR1 MNHNS and CDR2 SASEGT. Trimming stripped 5 bases from V and 3 bases from J, with 17 bases between. CDR3 length: 15 amino acids. As DNA, the CDR3 is TGTGCCAGCAGTTTTTTAGTGGGCGGCGGCTACGAGCAGTACTTC. Amino acids: CASSFLVGGGYEQYF.

The chain links TRBV5-6 to TRBJ2-7; D gene unclear. The CDR3 spans 15 residues. Trimming took off 2 bases at V and 4 bases at J, with 16 bases between the two ends. Per the germline V gene, CDR1 is SGHDT and CDR2 is YYEEEE. In DNA, the CDR3 is TGTGCCAGCAGCTTTCTAGGGCCCCTCTTATACGAGCAGTACTTC. Translated, it gives CASSFLGPLLYEQYF. Supplemented by reference TRBV5-6 and TRBJ2-7, the full variable domain reads DAGVTQSPTHLIKTRGQQVTLRCSPKSGHDTVSWYQQALGQGPQFIFQYYEEEERQRGNFPDRFSGHQFPNYSSELNVNALLLGDSALYLCASSFLGPLLYEQYFGPGTRLTVT.

The chain combines TRBV9 with TRBJ2-7, with 11 bases fitting TRBD2. The V gene end was trimmed by 0 bases and the J gene end by 3 bases; junction bases not matched to a gene: 2. Germline loops: CDR1 SGDLS, CDR2 YYNGEE. The CDR3 runs to 15 residues. CDR3 sequence reads: CASSVGGTSGYEQYF. The CDR3, as DNA: TGTGCCAGCAGCGTAGGAGGGACTAGCGGCTACGAGCAGTACTTC.

This clone occurred once. The chain uses TRBV27 and TRBJ2-1, with D unclear. Germline CDR1 is MNHEY and CDR2 is SMNVEV (reference sequence). Trimming shortened V by 5 bases and J by 4 bases, and 3 bases separated the two germline ends. The CDR3 has 11 residues. The CDR3 DNA reads TGTGCCAGCAGTCAATACAATGAGCAGTTCTTC. The encoded protein is CASSQYNEQFF.

This clone was counted between two and nine times. An end of the junction differs from the germline gene, which may be a read error. The chain links TRBV7-7 to TRBJ1-1, with no clear D. From germline, CDR1 is SSHAT and CDR2 FNYEAQ (reference sequence). CDR3 length: 13 amino acids. The CDR3 protein is CASSLLPGTEAFF. As DNA, the CDR3 is TGTGCTAGCAGCTTACTGCCGGGCACTGAAGCTTTCTTT.

This clone was recorded only once. The V call is TRBV7-2, the J call TRBJ1-2; a possible D gene is TRBD1 (5 bases). With 2 bases removed from V and 8 bases from J, the gap between germline ends came to 21 bases. CDR1 and CDR2 from the germline V gene are SGHTA and FQGNSA. CDR3 size: 16 residues. CDR3 DNA sequence: TGTGCCAGCAGCTTAAGTAGGGGCAGGACCCCAGGAGGCTACACCTTC. This encodes CASSLSRGRTPGGYTF.

The chain has TRBV5-4 and TRBJ2-2, with TRBD2 identical over 8 bases. The CDR3 totals 16 residues. With 4 bases clipped from V and 1 base from J, the junction kept 6 bases outside the gene matches. Germline CDR1 is SGHNT and CDR2 is YYREEE (reference sequence). The CDR3 coding sequence is TGTGCCAGCAGCCCTCGACTAGCGCAGAACACCGGGGAGCTGTTTTTT. This translates into CASSPRLAQNTGELFF.

This chain connects TRBV7-6 to TRBJ2-3, with D possibly matching TRBD2 (5 bases). The germline gives CDR1 SGHVS, CDR2 FNYEAQ. V was cut by 1 base and J by 0 bases, with 11 bases left in between. The CDR3 is made up of 16 amino acids. CDR3 DNA: TGTGCCAGCAGCTTAGTGGTTAGCGCTAGCACAGATACGCAGTATTTT. Its protein is CASSLVVSASTDTQYF.

This sequence joins TRBV19 and TRBJ1-5; D possibly corresponds to TRBD1 (5 bases). CDR1 and CDR2 from the germline V gene are LNHDA and SQIVND (reference sequence). Between the trimmed V and J ends, which lost 2 bases and 6 bases, there was a span of 17 bases. CDR3 size: 16 residues. The CDR3 loop reads CASSIMGRSPGQPQHF. The CDR3 region has the DNA TGTGCCAGTAGTATAATGGGGCGCAGCCCAGGTCAGCCCCAGCATTTT.

The chain employs TRBV28 and TRBJ2-7; D is undetermined. The CDR3 is made up of 16 amino acids. Per germline, CDR1 MDHEN and CDR2 SYDVKM. V lost 2 bases, J lost 2 bases, and 16 bases lay in between. In DNA form, the CDR3 reads TGTGCCAGCAGTTTACTTTTTGGGGTTTCTACCTACGAGCAGTACTTC. This gives the protein CASSLLFGVSTYEQYF.

This clone appeared a few times. This chain links TRBV4-2 with TRBJ2-1; D unclear. Trimming stripped 5 bases from V and 3 bases from J, with 17 bases between. CDR3 length: 16 amino acids. Germline CDR1 and CDR2: LGHNA and YNFKEQ. The DNA for the CDR3 is TGTGCCAGCAGCAACCCACCGGAGTTAGGCTACAATGAGCAGTTCTTC. Protein sequence: CASSNPPELGYNEQFF.

The chain recombines TRBV15 with TRBJ1-1; no clear D. Germline CDR1 reads LNHNV; CDR2 reads YYDKDF (reference sequence). Trimming removed 4 bases at V and 1 base at J, with 13 bases between. The CDR3 covers 15 residues. The CDR3 nucleotides read TGTGCCACCAGCACGCAGGAGGACGGGAACACTGAAGCTTTCTTT. It is translated as CATSTQEDGNTEAFF.

This clone was picked up a small number of times. This chain joins TRBV5-6 and TRBJ2-5; the D is unclear. Germline CDR1 and CDR2: SGHDT and YYEEEE. The CDR3 loop spans 11 amino acids. The V end lost 0 bases, the J end lost 7 bases, and 4 bases lay between the germline ends. The CDR3 loop is CASSLGGTQYF. Written as DNA, the CDR3 is TGTGCCAGCAGCTTGGGGGGGACCCAGTACTTC.

In regard to this clone: One end of the junction is discordant with germline, which a read error may explain. V and J are TRBV7-7 and TRBJ2-1; no definite D call. The CDR3 spans 13 residues. In germline, CDR1 is SSHAT, CDR2 FNYEAQ (reference sequence). The CDR3 spells CASSFSAYNEQFF. The CDR3, as DNA: TGTGCTAGCAGCTTCTCAGCTTACAATGAGCAGTTCTTC.

This clone was seen only a few times. The chain links TRBV18 to TRBJ2-1; D is ambiguous. Trimming removed 2 bases at V and 10 bases at J, with 6 bases between. This CDR3 is 11 amino acids long. Germline CDR1 is KGHSH and CDR2 is LQKENI. CDR3 in amino acids: CASSPTNEQFF. As DNA, the CDR3 is TGTGCCAGCTCACCAACCAACGAGCAGTTCTTC.

The chain is built from TRBV29-1 and TRBJ1-2; no clear D gene. Germline CDR1 SQVTM, CDR2 ANQGSEA. This CDR3 is built from 12 residues. V was pared by 3 bases and J by 8 bases, with 13 bases between. CDR3 amino acids: CSVEGANGGYTF. The CDR3 nucleotides are TGCAGCGTTGAGGGTGCGAATGGCGGCTACACCTTC. Full variable domain (outside the CDR3, taken from reference TRBV29-1 and TRBJ1-2): SAVISQKPSRDICQRGTSLTIQCQVDSQVTMMFWYRQQPGQSLTLIATANQGSEATYESGFVIDKFPISRPNLTFSTLTVSNMSPEDSSIYLCSVEGANGGYTFGSGTRLTVV.

The chain has TRBV6-6 and TRBJ1-5; D is unclear. The CDR3 runs 13 residues. The V gene's germline CDR1 is MNHNY and CDR2 SVGAGI (reference sequence). V was clipped by 6 bases and J by 1 base, with 7 bases between them. The CDR3: CASRTQSNQPQHF. The CDR3 nucleotides are TGTGCCAGCAGGACACAGAGCAATCAGCCCCAGCATTTT.

The chain recombines TRBV2 with TRBJ2-7, with a weak D call TRBD1 (5 bases). Germline values: CDR1 SNHLY, CDR2 FYNNEI. V was pared by 3 bases and J by 4 bases, with 10 bases between. The CDR3 runs 13 residues. The CDR3 region has the DNA TGTGCCAGCAGTGATTGGGGCGGATACGAGCAGTACTTC. This gives the protein CASSDWGGYEQYF.

The chain couples TRBV15 to TRBJ1-6; TRBD1 is a possible D gene (5 bases). V lost 5 bases to trimming and J lost 0 bases, with 14 bases between them. Germline loops: CDR1 LNHNV, CDR2 YYDKDF (reference sequence). The CDR3 loop spans 17 amino acids. The CDR3 reads CATSYSGSSSYNSPLHF. The CDR3, as DNA: TGTGCCACCAGCTACTCAGGGTCAAGCTCCTATAATTCACCCCTCCACTTT.

This clone was found a few times. The chain has TRBV27 and TRBJ2-1, with D hard to call. With 2 bases removed from V and 3 bases from J, the gap between germline ends came to 5 bases. Germline V gene data show CDR1 as MNHEY and CDR2 as SMNVEV (reference sequence). The CDR3 contains 13 residues. CDR3 sequence reads: CASSLLGYNEQFF. In DNA, the CDR3 is TGTGCCAGCAGTTTACTAGGCTACAATGAGCAGTTCTTC.